These 20 T cell receptor beta chains share one sample of origin, sequenced in a study of blood T cell repertoires in COVID-19. Clones were read by immunoSEQ multiplex PCR, and TCRdb kept only the in-frame ones, dropping some. The sample contains a few hundred thousand clones, approximately 90% of which appear only once. Sequenced input: peripheral blood. These receptors all stem from a man aged 55 to 70 who had recovered from COVID-19.

This chain connects TRBV7-9 to TRBJ2-7; 7 bases map to TRBD1. Germline V lookup: CDR1 SEHNR, CDR2 FQNEAQ (reference sequence). CDR3 size: 20 residues. With V trimmed by 5 bases and J by 0 bases, 22 bases remained unmatched. CDR3 region: CASSSRKTGQPDRSSYEQYF. The CDR3 DNA sequence: TGTGCCAGCAGCAGCCGCAAGACGGGACAGCCTGATCGAAGCTCCTACGAGCAGTACTTC.

The V call is TRBV7-2, the J call TRBJ1-1, with 9 nucleotides matching TRBD1. Germline V lookup: CDR1 SGHTA, CDR2 FQGNSA. The V gene end was trimmed by 6 bases and the J gene end by 8 bases; junction bases not matched to a gene: 7. This CDR3 has 13 residues. The CDR3 reads CASSLQGAREAFF. The CDR3 DNA is TGTGCCAGCAGTTTACAGGGGGCGCGGGAAGCTTTCTTT.

This clone was counted between two and nine times. V gene TRBV7-6 combines with J gene TRBJ2-2; 12 nucleotides match TRBD2. CDR1 is SGHVS and CDR2 is FNYEAQ in the germline V gene. Trimming took 5 bases from V and 6 from J; bases not matched to a gene: 4. The CDR3 sequence is 15 residues long. The CDR3 here is CASSRLAGDSGELFF. CDR3 DNA: TGTGCCAGCAGCAGACTAGCGGGAGATTCCGGGGAGCTGTTTTTT.

Comment on this clone: The identical CDR3 is also encoded by other nucleotide sequences in the sample. The chain combines TRBV5-5 with TRBJ2-7, with TRBD2 identical over 7 bases. The CDR3 sequence is 16 residues long. V was pared by 4 bases and J by 7 bases, with 17 bases of the junction left unmatched. Germline V CDR1 and CDR2: SGHKS, YYEKEE (reference sequence). In DNA, the CDR3 is TGTGCCAGCAGCGGTGCCCCGGGGGAGGGAGCGGGGGAGCAGTACTTC. Translation gives CASSGAPGEGAGEQYF.

The rearrangement links TRBV29-1 to TRBJ2-1, with D perhaps TRBD2 (5 bases). This CDR3 is built from 11 residues. Germline V gene sequence: CDR1 SQVTM, CDR2 ANQGSEA. Trimming left V 7 bases short and J 4 bases short, with 8 bases between. The DNA for the CDR3 is TGCAGCGCCCCGGGGTACAATGAGCAGTTCTTC. It is translated as CSAPGYNEQFF.

The rearrangement joins TRBV11-3 to TRBJ2-5; D possibly corresponds to TRBD1 (6 bases). V lost 4 bases and J lost 7, with 10 bases in between. The CDR3 consists of 12 residues. From germline, CDR1 is SGHNT and CDR2 YENEEA. The CDR3 DNA reads TGTGCCAGCAGCTCCGTAGGGGGGACCCAGTACTTC. Translation: CASSSVGGTQYF.

J is TRBJ1-5 and V is TRBV28; D not resolved. Germline V gene data show CDR1 as MDHEN and CDR2 as SYDVKM. The CDR3 sequence is 14 residues long. Trimming removed 6 bases from V and 0 bases from J, with 9 bases in between. CDR3 sequence (DNA): TGTGCCAGCAGGGCAGATTATAGCAATCAGCCCCAGCATTTT. Translating it yields CASRADYSNQPQHF.

The J gene is TRBJ2-1, the V gene TRBV30; D is unresolved. The V gene's germline CDR1 is GTSNPN and CDR2 SVGIG (reference sequence). The V end was cut by 2 bases, the J end by 0 bases, with 11 bases between. There are 15 residues in the CDR3. CDR3 nucleotides: TGTGCCTGGAGTCGAGTCCTGAGCTCCTACAATGAGCAGTTCTTC. Amino acid sequence: CAWSRVLSSYNEQFF. The full variable domain, completed using reference TRBV30 and TRBJ2-1, is SQTIHQWPATLVQPVGSPLSLECTVEGTSNPNLYWYRQAAGRGLQLLFYSVGIGQISSEVPQNLSASRPQDRQFILSSKKLLLSDSGFYLCAWSRVLSSYNEQFFGPGTRLTVL.

The V and J genes are TRBV19 and TRBJ1-2; D may be TRBD1 (6 bases). The V gene lost 7 bases and the J gene lost 2 bases, with 17 bases spanning the gap. This CDR3 region has 15 residues. Germline CDR1 LNHDA, CDR2 SQIVND (reference sequence). The CDR3 DNA reads as TGTGCCAGTACCCCGGGACAAGCCTCGAACTATGGCTACACCTTC. This codes for CASTPGQASNYGYTF.

V gene TRBV19 combines with J gene TRBJ1-1; D is undetermined. Germline lookup yields CDR1 LNHDA and CDR2 SQIVND (reference sequence). V lost 1 base and J lost 2, with 5 bases in between. The CDR3 is made up of 13 amino acids. CDR3 protein: CASSIVANTEAFF. CDR3 DNA: TGTGCCAGTAGTATAGTGGCCAACACTGAAGCTTTCTTT.

The gene calls are TRBV6-2 or TRBV6-3 and TRBJ1-1, with 7 bases identical to TRBD1. Germline-derived CDR1 and CDR2 are MNHEY and SVGEGT. V lost 4 bases to trimming and J lost 3 bases; unmatched junction nucleotides: 20. The CDR3 is made up of 19 amino acids. CDR3 DNA sequence: TGTGCCAGCAGTTCGCTTTACCTCGGGACAGCCGGGAGGGACACTGAAGCTTTCTTT. It is translated as CASSSLYLGTAGRDTEAFF.

This chain joins TRBV7-2 and TRBJ2-1, with D maybe TRBD1 (5 bases). CDR1 SGHTA and CDR2 FQGNSA come from the germline V gene. This CDR3 has 15 residues. V lost 5 bases to trimming and J lost 0 bases, with 11 bases between them. The CDR3 coding sequence is TGTGCCAGCAGCCGTCTGCAGGGCTCCTACAATGAGCAGTTCTTC. It is translated as CASSRLQGSYNEQFF.

The chain couples TRBV3-1 (or the pseudogene TRBV3-2) to TRBJ1-6; D remains unclear. Between the trimmed V and J ends, which lost 4 bases and 0 bases, there was a span of 10 bases. There are 16 residues in the CDR3. From germline, CDR1 is LGHDT and CDR2 YNNKEL (reference sequence). The CDR3 protein is CASSRGPSSYNSPLHF. DNA of the CDR3: TGTGCCAGCAGCCGCGGGCCGAGCTCCTATAATTCACCCCTCCACTTT.

This chain connects TRBV10-1 to TRBJ1-1; D is perhaps TRBD1 (6 bases). Trimming shortened V by 4 bases and J by 11 bases, and 20 bases separated the two germline ends. Germline lookup yields CDR1 WNHNN and CDR2 SYGVQD (reference sequence). This CDR3 has 14 residues. The CDR3 DNA is TGCGCCAGCAGTGCGAACAGGGCTGGAGGATTGGCTTTCTTT. This codes for CASSANRAGGLAFF.

The rearrangement links TRBV11-2 to TRBJ1-1; TRBD1 matches 7 bases. There are 13 residues in the CDR3. CDR1 and CDR2 from the germline V gene are SGHAT and FQNNGV. J gave up 11 bases and V 0 bases, and 6 bases lay outside the gene matches. The DNA for the CDR3 is TGTGCCAGCAGCTTAGATCGAGGGGGCCGGGCTTTCTTT. Its translation is CASSLDRGGRAFF.

The genes are TRBV5-4 and TRBJ2-5; possible D gene TRBD1, 6 bases. V lost 0 bases, J lost 5 bases, and 17 bases lay in between. The CDR3 extends over 16 amino acids. The germline V gene has CDR1 SGHNT and CDR2 YYREEE (reference sequence). CDR3 protein: CASSLDPGTKTETQYF. CDR3 bases: TGTGCCAGCAGCTTGGATCCCGGGACAAAAACGGAGACCCAGTACTTC.

The chain links TRBV12-5 to TRBJ2-2; 8 bases line up with TRBD1. Germline lookup yields CDR1 LGHNT and CDR2 FRNRAP. The CDR3 length is 15 residues. Trimming cost V 5 bases and J 4 bases; bases outside gene matches: 6. The DNA of the CDR3 is TGTGCTAGTGGTGAGGACAGGGCAGGCACCGGGGAGCTGTTTTTT. This translates into CASGEDRAGTGELFF.

The rearrangement links TRBV7-3 to TRBJ2-1; 13 nucleotides line up with TRBD2. The ends lost 0 bases at V and 5 bases at J; junction bases unmatched: 7. Per germline, CDR1 SGHTA and CDR2 FQGTGA. The CDR3 spans 18 residues. The CDR3 here is CASSLTTAGTSGNNEQFF. For the CDR3, the DNA is TGTGCCAGCAGCTTAACCACCGCCGGGACTAGCGGGAACAATGAGCAGTTCTTC.

This rearrangement joins TRBV3-1 (or the pseudogene TRBV3-2) to TRBJ2-6; 10 nucleotides line up with TRBD1. This CDR3 is built from 18 residues. Trimming removed 1 base from V and 3 bases from J; junction bases left unmatched: 6. Germline assignment: CDR1 LGHDT and CDR2 YNNKEL (reference sequence). CDR3 nucleotides: TGTGCCAGCAGCCAAGGGGACAGGGGACTTCTTGGGGCCAACGTCCTGACTTTC. Protein: CASSQGDRGLLGANVLTF.

The chain carries TRBV9 and TRBJ1-1; TRBD1 matches 10 bases. The ends lost 4 bases at V and 3 bases at J; junction bases unmatched: 9. This CDR3 comprises 16 residues. Per germline, CDR1 SGDLS and CDR2 YYNGEE. This chain's CDR3 is CASSPRTGQGYTEAFF. In DNA, the CDR3 is TGTGCCAGCAGCCCGAGAACGGGACAGGGGTACACTGAAGCTTTCTTT.